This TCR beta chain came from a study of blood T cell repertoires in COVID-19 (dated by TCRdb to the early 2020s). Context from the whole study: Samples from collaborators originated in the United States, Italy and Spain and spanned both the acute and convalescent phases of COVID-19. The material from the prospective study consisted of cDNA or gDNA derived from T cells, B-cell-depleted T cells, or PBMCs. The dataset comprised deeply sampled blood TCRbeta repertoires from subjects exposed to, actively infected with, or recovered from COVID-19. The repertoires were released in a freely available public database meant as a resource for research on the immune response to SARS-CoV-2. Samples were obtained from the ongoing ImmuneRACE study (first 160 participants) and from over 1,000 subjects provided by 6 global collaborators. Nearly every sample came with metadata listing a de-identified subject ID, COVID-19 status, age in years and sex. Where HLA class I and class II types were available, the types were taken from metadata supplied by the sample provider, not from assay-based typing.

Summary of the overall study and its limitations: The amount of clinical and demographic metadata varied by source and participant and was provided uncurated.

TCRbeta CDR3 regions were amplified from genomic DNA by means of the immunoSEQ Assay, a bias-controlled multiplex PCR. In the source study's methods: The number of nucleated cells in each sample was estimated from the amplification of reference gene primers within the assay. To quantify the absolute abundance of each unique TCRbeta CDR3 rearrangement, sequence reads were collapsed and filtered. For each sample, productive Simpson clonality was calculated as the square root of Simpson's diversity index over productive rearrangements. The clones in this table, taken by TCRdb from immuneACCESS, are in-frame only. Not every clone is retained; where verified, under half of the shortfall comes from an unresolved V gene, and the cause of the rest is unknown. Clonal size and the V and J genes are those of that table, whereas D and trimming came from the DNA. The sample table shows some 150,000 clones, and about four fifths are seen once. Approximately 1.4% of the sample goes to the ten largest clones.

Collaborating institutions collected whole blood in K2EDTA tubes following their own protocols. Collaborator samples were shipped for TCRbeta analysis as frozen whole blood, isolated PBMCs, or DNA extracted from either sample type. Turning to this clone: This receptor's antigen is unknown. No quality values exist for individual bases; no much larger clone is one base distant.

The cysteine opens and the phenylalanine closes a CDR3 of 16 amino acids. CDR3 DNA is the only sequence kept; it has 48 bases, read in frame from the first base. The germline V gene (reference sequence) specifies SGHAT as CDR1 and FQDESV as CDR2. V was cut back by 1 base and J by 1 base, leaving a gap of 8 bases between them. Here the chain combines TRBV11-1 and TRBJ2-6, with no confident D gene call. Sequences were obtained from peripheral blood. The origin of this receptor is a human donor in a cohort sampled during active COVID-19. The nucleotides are TGTGCCAGCAGCTTAGACCGGGTTTCTGGGGCCAACGTCCTGACTTTC. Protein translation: CASSLDRVSGANVLTF.